This T cell receptor (beta chain) is drawn from a study of blood T cell repertoires in COVID-19. The ends lost 4 bases at V and 4 bases at J; junction bases unmatched: 13. Germline-derived CDR1 and CDR2 are SGHNT and YYREEE (reference sequence). This CDR3 is 17 amino acids long. Recovered participants had two consecutive negative NP/OP PCR tests, healthcare professional clearance, or symptom resolution. Here immunoSEQ multiplex PCR was the method, and the copy in TCRdb shows in-frame clones only, minus some. The data hold hundreds of thousands of clones, with about nine tenths observed a single time.

This chain connects TRBV5-4 to TRBJ1-2; 10 bases are a match to TRBD1. The sequence came from a man between 18 and 35 years old who had recovered from COVID-19. Sequencing was done on a sample of PBMCs or T cells enriched from blood (not recorded which). The CDR3 nucleotides read TGTGCCAGCAGCGGCAGGACACCGGGACAGGGGACCTATGGCTACACCTTC. Amino acid sequence: CASSGRTPGQGTYGYTF.